This note documents a single TCR beta chain sequence. Its antigen remains unknown. Relapse was seen in all patients after autologous stem cell transplantation, and brentuximab vedotin exposure was variable. Generated by immunoSEQ multiplex PCR, the TCRdb table keeps only in-frame clones and is missing some. The repertoire consists of over 20,000 clones, with 70% to 90% occurring once and the leading ten covering 2% to 3%. This record belongs to a study of PD-1 blockade in classical Hodgkin lymphoma. Trimming cost V 6 bases and J 1 base, with 16 bases left between them. Germline CDR1 reads SQVTM; CDR2 reads ANQGSEA. CDR3 length equals 15 residues. Points from the study as a whole: CD4+ TCR diversity rose significantly by C4D1, and CD8+ TCR diversity did not.

This rearrangement joins TRBV29-1 to TRBJ2-1; D is perhaps TRBD2 (6 bases). This sequence was found in a human donor with classical Hodgkin lymphoma. The sequences come from peripheral blood mononuclear cells (PBMCs), collected at baseline. The CDR3 DNA reads TGCAGCGTCGGGGGAGTTGGGGGTTCCTACAATGAGCAGTTCTTC. Its protein is CSVGGVGGSYNEQFF.